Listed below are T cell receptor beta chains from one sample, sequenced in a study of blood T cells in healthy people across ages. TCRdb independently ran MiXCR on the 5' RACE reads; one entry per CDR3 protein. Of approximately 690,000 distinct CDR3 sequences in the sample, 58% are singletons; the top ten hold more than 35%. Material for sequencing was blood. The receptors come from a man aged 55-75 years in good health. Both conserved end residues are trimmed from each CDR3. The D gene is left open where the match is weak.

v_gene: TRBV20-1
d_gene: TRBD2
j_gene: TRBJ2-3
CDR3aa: SASASGVTDTQY

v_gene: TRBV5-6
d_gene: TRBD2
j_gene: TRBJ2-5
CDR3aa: ASSWGTTQETQY

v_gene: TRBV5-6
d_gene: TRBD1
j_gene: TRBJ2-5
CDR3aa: ASSRDRLGETQY

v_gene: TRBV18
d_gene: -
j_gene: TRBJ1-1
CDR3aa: ASSPSGGGSFGSEAF

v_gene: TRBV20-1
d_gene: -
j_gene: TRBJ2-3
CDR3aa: SAPADTDTQY

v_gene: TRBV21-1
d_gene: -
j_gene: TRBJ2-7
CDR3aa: ASSKFTRVYEQY

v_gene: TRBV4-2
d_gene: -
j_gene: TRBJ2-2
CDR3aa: ASSLSRAGELF

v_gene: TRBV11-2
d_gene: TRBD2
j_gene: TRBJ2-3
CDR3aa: ASSSRGGETDTQY

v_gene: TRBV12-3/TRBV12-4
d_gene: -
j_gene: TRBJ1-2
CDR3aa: ASASNNYGYT

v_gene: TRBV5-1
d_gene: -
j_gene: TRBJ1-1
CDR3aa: ASGVDPMNTEAF

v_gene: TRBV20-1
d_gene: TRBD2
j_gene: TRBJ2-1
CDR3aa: SARSGGTALDEQF

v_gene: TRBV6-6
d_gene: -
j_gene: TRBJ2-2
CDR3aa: ASNEAGGELF